These 26 T cell receptor beta chains originate from one sample sequenced in a study of naive and memory T cell subsets. The study's findings and limits: Possibly reflecting memory cells re-expressing CD45RA, a few larger clonotypes occurred in naive repertoires, especially CD8.

An equimolar mix of two oligonucleotides served as the beta constant-region primer for TRBC1 and TRBC2. Nested alpha and beta constant-region primers with the SP2 primer drove four PCR rounds on ligated cDNA. TCRdb re-called the UMI-ligation and nested PCR reads through MiXCR, storing one row per CDR3 protein. The table shows roughly 100,000 distinct CDR3 sequences, with roughly 15% occurring only once. These TCRs are of unknown antigen specificity. The sequenced sample consisted of naive CD8+ T cells from blood. These receptors came from a human donor in good health.

This clonotype has a count of ten or more. The chain is built from TRBV3-1 and TRBJ2-7, with a weak D call TRBD2 (6 bases). V was clipped by 4 bases and J by 5 bases, with 9 bases between them. Germline V gene sequence: CDR1 LGHDT, CDR2 YNNKEL (reference sequence). The CDR3 is made up of 12 amino acids. This CDR3 reads CASSPGLNEQYF. CDR3 sequence (DNA): TGTGCCAGCAGCCCGGGACTTAACGAGCAGTACTTC.

Only one count was recorded for this clonotype. CDR3 sequence: CASTPRRGGYNEQFF. The CDR3 region has the DNA TGTGCCAGCACCCCTAGGCGGGGGGGCTACAATGAGCAGTTCTTC. The chain links TRBV7-3 to TRBJ2-1; 9 nucleotides match TRBD2. CDR1 is SGHTA, CDR2 FQGTGA, per germline. V gave up 7 bases and J gave up 3 bases; unmatched junction bases: 7. CDR3 size: 15 residues.

This clonotype was counted a few times. The V gene is TRBV20-1, the J gene TRBJ2-7, with D possibly matching TRBD1 (6 bases). V gave up 6 bases and J gave up 5 bases, with 14 bases separating them. Per the germline V gene, CDR1 is DFQATT and CDR2 is SNEGSKA (reference sequence). This CDR3 contains 12 residues. The CDR3 region is CSATQGSNEQYF. The CDR3 DNA follows: TGCAGTGCAACTCAGGGGTCTAACGAGCAGTACTTC.

There are many counts of this clonotype. The chain uses TRBV27 and TRBJ1-6; no reliable D call. V was clipped by 4 bases and J by 7 bases, with 14 bases between them. Germline V gene lookup returns CDR1 MNHEY and CDR2 SMNVEV (reference sequence). The CDR3 has 15 amino acids. The CDR3 sequence is CASSYVAGSNSPLHF. The CDR3 region has the DNA TGTGCCAGCAGTTACGTAGCAGGATCGAATTCACCCCTCCACTTT.

This clonotype has more than one count but fewer than ten. This chain uses TRBV12-3 or TRBV12-4 with TRBJ2-1; 7 nucleotides align to TRBD2. V shed 0 bases, J shed 7 bases, and the junction held 15 bases outside the gene matches. This CDR3 is 18 amino acids long. The DNA of the CDR3 is TGTGCCAGCAGTTTAGCCCGGGGGGTAGCGGCGGAGGGGAATGAGCAGTTCTTC. Translated, it gives CASSLARGVAAEGNEQFF.

The chain links TRBV28 to TRBJ1-2, with D perhaps matching TRBD1 (5 bases). The CDR3 extends over 15 amino acids. Germline-derived CDR1 and CDR2 are MDHEN and SYDVKM. V gave up 3 bases and J gave up 9 bases, with 20 bases separating them. DNA of the CDR3: TGTGCCAGCAGTTTTTTCGGGACCAATAATCGCCGCTACACCTTC. Its protein is CASSFFGTNNRRYTF.

V and J are TRBV15 and TRBJ2-1; TRBD1 matches at 7 bases. V lost 8 bases to trimming and J lost 6 bases; unmatched junction nucleotides: 4. CDR1 is LNHNV, CDR2 YYDKDF, per germline (reference sequence). This CDR3 has 12 residues. In DNA form, the CDR3 reads TGTGCCACCCAGACAGGGCGCAATGAGCAGTTCTTC. Protein sequence: CATQTGRNEQFF. Together with reference TRBV15 and TRBJ2-1, the CDR3 gives the full variable domain: DAMVIQNPRYQVTQFGKPVTLSCSQTLNHNVMYWYQQKSSQAPKLLFHYYDKDFNNEADTPDNFQSRRPNTSFCFLDIRSPGLGDTAMYLCATQTGRNEQFFGPGTRLTVL.

The rearrangement joins TRBV10-3 to TRBJ2-7; D remains ambiguous. Between the trimmed V and J ends, which lost 0 bases and 3 bases, there was a span of 15 bases. This CDR3 region has 16 residues. Germline V gene data show CDR1 as ENHRY and CDR2 as SYGVKD. The CDR3 DNA is TGTGCCATCAGTGAGTCGGACCCGATCCCCCGCTACGAGCAGTACTTC. Translation: CAISESDPIPRYEQYF.

This clonotype was detected only a few times. The rearrangement uses TRBV7-9 and TRBJ2-3; D is unresolved. Trimming took off 6 bases at V and 1 base at J, with 5 bases between the two ends. The CDR3 is 12 amino acids. Germline CDR1 reads SEHNR; CDR2 reads FQNEAQ (reference sequence). The CDR3: CASRHGTDTQYF. Written as DNA, the CDR3 is TGTGCCAGCAGGCACGGCACAGATACGCAGTATTTT. Using reference TRBV7-9 and TRBJ2-3 for the parts outside the CDR3, the full variable domain is DTGVSQNPRHKITKRGQNVTFRCDPISEHNRLYWYRQTLGQGPEFLTYFQNEAQLEKSRLLSDRFSAERPKGSFSTLEIQRTEQGDSAMYLCASRHGTDTQYFGPGTRLTVL.

This clonotype appeared many times. J is TRBJ1-2 and V is TRBV30; TRBD1 matches 7 bases. The CDR3 consists of 14 residues. Trimming at V came to 2 bases and at J to 3 bases, leaving 6 bases not matched to a gene. Germline V gives CDR1 GTSNPN, CDR2 SVGIG (reference sequence). DNA for the CDR3: TGTGCCTGGAGTATGGCAGGGGGGGACTATGGCTACACCTTC. Amino acid sequence: CAWSMAGGDYGYTF.

This clonotype was seen ten or more times. The chain combines TRBV11-3 with TRBJ2-3; 8 bases line up with TRBD2. V trimming: 11 bases; J trimming: 0 bases; junction bases outside the gene matches: 7. The CDR3 has 14 amino acids. Germline CDR1 reads SGHNT; CDR2 reads YENEEA. CDR3 amino acids: CACRGGASTDTQYF. CDR3 DNA: TGTGCCTGCCGGGGGGGGGCTAGCACAGATACGCAGTATTTT.

This clonotype was detected many times. The chain combines TRBV29-1 with TRBJ2-2; a weak D match, TRBD2 (5 bases). This CDR3 contains 14 residues. Trimming cost V 2 bases and J 6 bases, with 13 bases left between them. CDR1 and CDR2 (germline): SQVTM, ANQGSEA. CDR3 protein: CSVETGSLPGELFF. The CDR3 DNA follows: TGCAGCGTTGAAACGGGAAGTTTGCCCGGGGAGCTGTTTTTT.

The rearrangement joins TRBV9 to TRBJ2-1, with no clear D. Germline V gene data show CDR1 as SGDLS and CDR2 as YYNGEE. This CDR3 comprises 15 residues. V was clipped by 4 bases and J by 2 bases, with 13 bases between them. CDR3 nucleotide sequence: TGTGCCAGCAGCCCGGACGTCAAAACCTACAATGAGCAGTTCTTC. Protein product: CASSPDVKTYNEQFF.

The V gene is TRBV10-3, the J gene TRBJ1-5; D remains unclear. V was clipped by 4 bases and J by 0 bases, with 4 bases between them. This CDR3 is built from 13 residues. The germline gives CDR1 ENHRY, CDR2 SYGVKD. CDR3 loop: CAISAASNQPQHF. The DNA for the CDR3 is TGTGCCATCAGTGCTGCTAGCAATCAGCCCCAGCATTTT.

This clonotype has a handful of counts. This chain joins TRBV7-9 and TRBJ2-4; D gene unclear. The CDR3 has 12 residues. In germline, CDR1 is SEHNR, CDR2 FQNEAQ (reference sequence). With 5 bases removed from V and 8 bases from J, the gap between germline ends came to 10 bases. CDR3 nucleotides: TGTGCCAGCAGCCTTACCCTAGACATTCAGTACTTC. Translated, it gives CASSLTLDIQYF.

In its sample, this clonotype was seen many times. V gene TRBV12-3 or TRBV12-4 combines with J gene TRBJ2-7, with a tentative D call TRBD2 (5 bases). The length of the CDR3 is 14 residues. Trimming pared 5 bases from V and 3 bases from J, leaving 14 bases between. DNA of the CDR3: TGTGCCAGCAGTCCCCATAGCGACGGCTACGAGCAGTACTTC. This gives the protein CASSPHSDGYEQYF.

The rearrangement links TRBV12-3 or TRBV12-4 to TRBJ1-1, with D uncertain. This CDR3 contains 14 residues. V lost 6 bases and J 4 bases, leaving 15 bases between the germline ends. The CDR3 sequence is CASRSRDRVTEAFF. The CDR3 DNA reads as TGTGCCAGCAGATCAAGGGATAGGGTCACTGAAGCTTTCTTT.

The CDR3 region has the DNA TGCGCCAGCAGCCAAGAAGGGGATCTGAACACTGAAGCTTTCTTT. It yields the protein CASSQEGDLNTEAFF. This chain connects TRBV4-3 to TRBJ1-1, with D perhaps TRBD1 (5 bases). CDR1 and CDR2 (germline): LGHNA, YSLEER. This CDR3 has 15 amino acids. V lost 0 bases to trimming and J lost 0 bases, with 8 bases between them.

This clonotype occurred a few times. The V and J genes are TRBV7-3 and TRBJ2-1; no definite D call. The CDR3 is 12 residues long. V gave up 5 bases and J gave up 5 bases, with 7 bases separating them. Germline V lookup: CDR1 SGHTA, CDR2 FQGTGA. CDR3 in amino acids: CASSQEDNEQFF. CDR3 DNA sequence: TGTGCCAGCAGCCAGGAAGACAATGAGCAGTTCTTC.

This clonotype was detected many times. This rearrangement joins TRBV7-9 to TRBJ2-1; unclear D gene. Trimming took 5 bases from V and 7 from J, leaving 6 bases between them. The germline CDR1 and CDR2 sequences are SEHNR and FQNEAQ (reference sequence). CDR3 length: 11 residues. The CDR3 sequence is CASSPSNEQFF. The CDR3 bases are TGTGCCAGCAGCCCAAGTAATGAGCAGTTCTTC.

This clonotype was seen a single time. This chain links TRBV30 with TRBJ2-7; tentatively, D is TRBD2 (6 bases). CDR3 length: 12 residues. Germline V CDR1 and CDR2: GTSNPN, SVGIG (reference sequence). Trimming left V 4 bases short and J 3 bases short, with 10 bases between. The CDR3 sequence is CAWTTGSYEQYF. The CDR3 region has the DNA TGTGCCTGGACCACCGGGAGCTACGAGCAGTACTTC.

The sample holds many counts of this clonotype. The chain recombines TRBV4-3 with TRBJ2-7; no firm D call. Germline loops: CDR1 LGHNA, CDR2 YSLEER. V was shortened by 0 bases and J by 4 bases, with 10 bases between the two germline ends. CDR3 length: 14 residues. This chain's CDR3 is CASSQERSGYEQYF. The CDR3 DNA reads as TGCGCCAGCAGCCAAGAGAGGTCCGGGTACGAGCAGTACTTC.

This clonotype showed up many times. The CDR3 nucleotides read TGCAGTGCTACAGAGGTAATCAATGAGCAGTTCTTC. Amino acids: CSATEVINEQFF. The chain has TRBV20-1 and TRBJ2-1; unclear D gene. Germline CDR1 DFQATT, CDR2 SNEGSKA (reference sequence). Trimming left V 4 bases short and J 6 bases short, with 10 bases between. The CDR3 runs to 12 residues.

The chain carries TRBV7-9 and TRBJ2-3, with 7 bases matching TRBD1. The CDR3 has 15 residues. The germline gives CDR1 SEHNR, CDR2 FQNEAQ (reference sequence). With 6 bases clipped from V and 4 bases from J, the junction kept 10 bases outside the gene matches. CDR3: CASRPDRVIPDTQYF. The CDR3 nucleotides are TGTGCCAGCAGACCCGACAGGGTTATACCAGATACGCAGTATTTT.

This clonotype was counted at least ten times. The chain couples TRBV6-2 or TRBV6-3 to TRBJ1-1, with D possibly TRBD1 on 5 matching bases. From germline, CDR1 is MNHEY and CDR2 SVGEGT. Trimming took 5 bases from V and 1 from J, leaving 8 bases between them. The CDR3 sequence is 13 residues long. The chain's CDR3 is CASSTTGNTEAFF. CDR3 DNA: TGTGCCAGCAGTACCACAGGGAACACTGAAGCTTTCTTT.

V usage is TRBV10-3 and J usage is TRBJ2-7; D is perhaps TRBD1 (5 bases). The CDR3 spans 13 residues. Trimming removed 4 bases from V and 0 bases from J, with 7 bases in between. Germline V gives CDR1 ENHRY, CDR2 SYGVKD. DNA for the CDR3: TGTGCCATCAGTGGGGGCAGCTCCTACGAGCAGTACTTC. This encodes CAISGGSSYEQYF.